The 2 T cell receptor beta chains below all came from one sample that was sequenced in a study of T-cell reconstitution after alpha-beta-depleted transplantation in children. Unique molecular identifiers were incorporated when the TCRbeta library was constructed. TCRdb called the PCR reads again in MiXCR, with one record for every CDR3 protein. The sample lists around 93,000 distinct CDR3 sequences, about 8% seen once, with 6.9% in the top ten. The sample was PBMCs from the stem cell graft donor, taken from the stem cell graft. These receptors all stem from a human donor who donated a stem cell graft to a child with congenital amegakaryocytic thrombocytopenia.

The chain combines TRBV20-1 with TRBJ2-7; no clear D. The CDR3 has 11 residues. In germline, CDR1 is DFQATT, CDR2 SNEGSKA (reference sequence). V was cut by 1 base and J by 4 bases, with 5 bases left in between. This CDR3 is CSARVGYEQYF. The CDR3 DNA reads as TGCAGTGCTAGAGTTGGTTACGAGCAGTACTTC.

This clonotype was seen at least ten times. This chain joins TRBV4-1 and TRBJ2-5, with 11 nucleotides matching TRBD2. With V trimmed by 2 bases and J by 4 bases, 3 bases remained unmatched. Per the germline V gene, CDR1 is MGHRA and CDR2 is YSYEKL. CDR3 length: 15 residues. CDR3 sequence reads: CASSQILAGAETQYF. Here the CDR3 DNA reads TGCGCCAGCAGCCAAATACTAGCGGGGGCAGAGACCCAGTACTTC.